Listed below are T cell receptor beta chains from one sample, sequenced in a study of blood T cells in healthy people across ages. Each CDR3 protein is one row after TCRdb ran MiXCR on the 5' RACE reads. The sample holds 1.5 million to 2 million distinct CDR3 sequences, just under 50% seen once. The sample comprised blood. The receptors stem from a woman between 40 and 50 years old in good health. The conserved cysteine and the conserved F or W are not part of the CDR3 here. The order of the fields is J gene, V gene, CDR3 protein.

TRBJ1-2,TRBV29-1,SVEGPGGGDYGYT
TRBJ2-5,TRBV5-6,ASSSPGQGEETQY
TRBJ2-3,TRBV27,ANNRGREGTDTQY
TRBJ2-1,TRBV4-1,ASSPLFGAYNEQF
TRBJ2-4,TRBV20-1,SAYRDRAKNIQY
TRBJ1-6,TRBV27,ASSFGRTDSPLH
TRBJ2-5,TRBV10-3,ASHWDRLQQETQY
TRBJ1-2,TRBV28,ASSWTGLSYGYT
TRBJ2-1,TRBV20-1,SARGTGSKVNEQF
TRBJ1-4,TRBV20-1,SADPRDRGPSNEKLF
TRBJ2-7,TRBV27,ASRPSSTSGGHYEQY
TRBJ2-7,TRBV7-2,ASSLRRDRTDNEQY
TRBJ1-2,TRBV5-1,ASSPQGPEYGYT
TRBJ2-5,TRBV29-1,SVATAGAGETQY
TRBJ2-7,TRBV20-1,SARSGTSGGAHEQY
TRBJ1-2,TRBV6-1,ASSESGDGWYGYT
TRBJ1-5,TRBV12-5,ASASGGFNQPQH
TRBJ1-1,TRBV4-3,ASSQATGRTEAF
TRBJ2-7,TRBV4-3,ASSQSSGVGEQY
TRBJ2-1,TRBV4-1,ASSQEYAVSSYNEQF
TRBJ2-1,TRBV4-1,ASSHPTSGGAHEQF
TRBJ1-1,TRBV11-2,ASSSRSANTEAF
TRBJ1-1,TRBV7-2,ASSLANSEAF
TRBJ2-7,TRBV12-3/TRBV12-4,ASSLGSDEQY
TRBJ1-2,TRBV4-2,ASSLGGQGSPYGYT
TRBJ1-3,TRBV6-2/TRBV6-3,ASSYPDAGNTIY
TRBJ2-5,TRBV27,ASSLTADREETQY
TRBJ2-3,TRBV6-2/TRBV6-3,ASSPGLAGRDAQY
TRBJ2-6,TRBV28,ATTSGSRQLQGSGANVLT
TRBJ2-1,TRBV27,ASSLKTSGDEQF
TRBJ1-4,TRBV7-2,ASSARTWGSEKLF
TRBJ2-5,TRBV2,ASRAGTVIRGTQY
TRBJ2-3,TRBV12-3/TRBV12-4,ASSLALGGGTDTQY
TRBJ2-3,TRBV7-9,ASSPLAGGPVGTQY
TRBJ2-1,TRBV20-1,SARLGSGGYNEQF
TRBJ2-4,TRBV6-1,ASTDRGEPKNIQY
TRBJ2-7,TRBV20-1,SGSLGPAYEQY